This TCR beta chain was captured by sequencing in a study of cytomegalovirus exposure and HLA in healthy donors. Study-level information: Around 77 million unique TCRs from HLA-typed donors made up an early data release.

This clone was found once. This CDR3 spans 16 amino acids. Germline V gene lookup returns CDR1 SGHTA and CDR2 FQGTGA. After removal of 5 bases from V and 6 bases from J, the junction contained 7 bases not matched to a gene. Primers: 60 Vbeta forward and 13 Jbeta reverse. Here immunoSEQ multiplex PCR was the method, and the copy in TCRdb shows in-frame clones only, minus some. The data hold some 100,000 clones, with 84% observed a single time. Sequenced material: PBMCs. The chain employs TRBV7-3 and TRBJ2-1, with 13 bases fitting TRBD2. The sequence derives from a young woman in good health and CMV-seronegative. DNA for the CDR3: TGTGCCAGCAGCCCACGACTAGCGGGGGGATTCAATGAGCAGTTCTTC. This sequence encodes CASSPRLAGGFNEQFF.